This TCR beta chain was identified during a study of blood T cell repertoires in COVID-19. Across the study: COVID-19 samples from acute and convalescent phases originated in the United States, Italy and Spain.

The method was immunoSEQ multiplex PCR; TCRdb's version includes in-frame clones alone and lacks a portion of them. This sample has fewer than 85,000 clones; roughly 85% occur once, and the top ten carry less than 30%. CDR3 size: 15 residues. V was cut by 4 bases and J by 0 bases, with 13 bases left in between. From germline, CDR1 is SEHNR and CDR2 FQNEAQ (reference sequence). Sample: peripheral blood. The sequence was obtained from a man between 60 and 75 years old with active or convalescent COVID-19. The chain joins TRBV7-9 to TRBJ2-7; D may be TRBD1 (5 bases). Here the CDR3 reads CASSSTGAGSYEQYF. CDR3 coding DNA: TGTGCCAGCAGCTCAACAGGAGCAGGCTCCTACGAGCAGTACTTC.